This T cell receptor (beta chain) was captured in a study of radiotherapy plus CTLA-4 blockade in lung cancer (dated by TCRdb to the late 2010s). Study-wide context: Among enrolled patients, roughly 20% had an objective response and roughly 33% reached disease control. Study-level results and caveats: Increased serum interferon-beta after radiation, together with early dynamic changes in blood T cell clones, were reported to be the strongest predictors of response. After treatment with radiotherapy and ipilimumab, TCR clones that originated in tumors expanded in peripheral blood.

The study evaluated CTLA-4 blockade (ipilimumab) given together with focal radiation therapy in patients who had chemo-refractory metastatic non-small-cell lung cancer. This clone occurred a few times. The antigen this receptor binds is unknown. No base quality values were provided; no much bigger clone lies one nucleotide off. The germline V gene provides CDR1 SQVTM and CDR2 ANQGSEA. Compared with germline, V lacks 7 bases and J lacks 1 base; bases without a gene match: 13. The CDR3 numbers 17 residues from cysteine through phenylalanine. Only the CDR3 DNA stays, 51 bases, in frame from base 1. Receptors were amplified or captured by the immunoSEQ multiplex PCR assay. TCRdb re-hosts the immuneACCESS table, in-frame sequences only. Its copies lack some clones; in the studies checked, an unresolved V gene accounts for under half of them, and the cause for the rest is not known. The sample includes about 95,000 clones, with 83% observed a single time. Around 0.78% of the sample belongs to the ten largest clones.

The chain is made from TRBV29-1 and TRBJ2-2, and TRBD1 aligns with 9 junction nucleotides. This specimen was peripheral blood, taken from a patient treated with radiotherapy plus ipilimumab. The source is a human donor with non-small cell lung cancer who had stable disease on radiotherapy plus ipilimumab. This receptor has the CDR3 CSATGQGGVKNTGELFF. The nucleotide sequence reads TGCAGCGCCACGGGACAGGGCGGTGTTAAGAACACCGGGGAGCTGTTTTTT.